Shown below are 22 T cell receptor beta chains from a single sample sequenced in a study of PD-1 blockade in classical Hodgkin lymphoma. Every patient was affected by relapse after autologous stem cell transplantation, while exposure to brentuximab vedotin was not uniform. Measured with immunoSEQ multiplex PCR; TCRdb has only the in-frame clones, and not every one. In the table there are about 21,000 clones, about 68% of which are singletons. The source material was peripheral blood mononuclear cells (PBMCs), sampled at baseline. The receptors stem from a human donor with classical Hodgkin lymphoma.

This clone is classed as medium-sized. CDR3 bases: TGTGCCAGCAGCTTATATCACAGGGAGGACACTGAAGCTTTCTTT. This sequence encodes CASSLYHREDTEAFF. The rearrangement links TRBV7-8 to TRBJ1-1; the D gene is possibly TRBD1 (6 bases). CDR3 length: 15 amino acids. Germline V gives CDR1 SGHVS, CDR2 FQNEAQ. The V and J ends lost 2 bases and 3 bases respectively, with 13 bases between them.

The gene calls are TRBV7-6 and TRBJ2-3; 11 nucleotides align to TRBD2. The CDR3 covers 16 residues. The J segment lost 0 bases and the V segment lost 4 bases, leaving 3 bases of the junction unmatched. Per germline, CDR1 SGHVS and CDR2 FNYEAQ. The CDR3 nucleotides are TGTGCCAGCAGCTCCCTAGCGGGGGGTAGCACAGATACGCAGTATTTT. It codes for CASSSLAGGSTDTQYF.

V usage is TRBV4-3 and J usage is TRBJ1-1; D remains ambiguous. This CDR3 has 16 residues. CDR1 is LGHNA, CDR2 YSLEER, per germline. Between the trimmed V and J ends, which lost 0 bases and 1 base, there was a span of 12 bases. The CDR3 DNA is TGCGCCAGCAGCCAAGAAGGGATAGACGGGAACACTGAAGCTTTCTTT. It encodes CASSQEGIDGNTEAFF.

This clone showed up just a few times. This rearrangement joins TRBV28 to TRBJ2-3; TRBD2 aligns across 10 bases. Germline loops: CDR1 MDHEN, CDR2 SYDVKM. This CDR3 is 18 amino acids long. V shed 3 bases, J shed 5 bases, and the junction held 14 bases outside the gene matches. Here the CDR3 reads CASSFDIKREGRGDTQYF. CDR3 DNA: TGTGCCAGCAGTTTTGATATCAAGCGGGAGGGCCGGGGAGATACGCAGTATTTT.

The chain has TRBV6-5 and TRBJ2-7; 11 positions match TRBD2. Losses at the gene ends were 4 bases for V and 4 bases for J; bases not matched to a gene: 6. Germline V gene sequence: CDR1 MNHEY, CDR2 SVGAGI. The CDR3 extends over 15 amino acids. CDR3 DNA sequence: TGTGCCAGCAGTTTTTCTAGCGGGAGGACGTACGAGCAGTACTTC. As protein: CASSFSSGRTYEQYF.

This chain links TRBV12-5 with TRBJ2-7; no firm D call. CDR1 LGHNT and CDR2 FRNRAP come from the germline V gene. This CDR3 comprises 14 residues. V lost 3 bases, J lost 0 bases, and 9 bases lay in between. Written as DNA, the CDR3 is TGTGCTAGTGGTTTACCGGGCGTCTCCTACGAGCAGTACTTC. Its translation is CASGLPGVSYEQYF.

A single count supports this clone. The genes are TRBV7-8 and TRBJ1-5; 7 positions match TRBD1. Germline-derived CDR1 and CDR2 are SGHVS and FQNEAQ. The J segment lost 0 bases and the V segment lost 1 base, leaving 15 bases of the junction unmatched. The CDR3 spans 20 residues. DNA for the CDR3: TGTGCCAGCAGCTTAGTAATCCCCGACAGGGTAATTTATAGCAATCAGCCCCAGCATTTT. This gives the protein CASSLVIPDRVIYSNQPQHF.

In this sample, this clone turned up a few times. The CDR3 loop reads CASSQVDLVTWGEQYF. DNA for the CDR3: TGCGCCAGCAGCCAGGTGGACCTTGTTACTTGGGGGGAGCAGTACTTC. The chain carries TRBV4-1 and TRBJ2-7; either TRBD1 or TRBD2 may fit D (5 bases each). The germline V gene encodes CDR1 MGHRA and CDR2 YSYEKL. The CDR3 length is 16 residues. Deletions cut 3 bases from V and 7 bases from J, with 22 bases between.

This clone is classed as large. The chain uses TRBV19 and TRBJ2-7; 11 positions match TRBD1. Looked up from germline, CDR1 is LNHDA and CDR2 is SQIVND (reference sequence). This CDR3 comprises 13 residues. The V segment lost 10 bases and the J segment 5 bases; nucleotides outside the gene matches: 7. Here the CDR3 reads CATPGQGEDEQYF. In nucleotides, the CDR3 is TGTGCCACCCCGGGACAGGGGGAAGACGAGCAGTACTTC.

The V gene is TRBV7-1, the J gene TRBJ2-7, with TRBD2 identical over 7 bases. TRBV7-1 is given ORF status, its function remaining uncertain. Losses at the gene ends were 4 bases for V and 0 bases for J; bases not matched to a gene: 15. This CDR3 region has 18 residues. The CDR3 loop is CASSLDLHSGTISYEQYF. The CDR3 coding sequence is TGTGCCAGCAGCTTAGATCTTCACAGCGGGACGATCTCCTACGAGCAGTACTTC.

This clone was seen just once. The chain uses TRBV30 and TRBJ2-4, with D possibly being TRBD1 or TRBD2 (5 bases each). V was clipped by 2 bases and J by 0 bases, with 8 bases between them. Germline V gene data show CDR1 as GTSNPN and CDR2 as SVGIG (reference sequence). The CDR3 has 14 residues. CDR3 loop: CAWSMGVAKNIQYF. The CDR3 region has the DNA TGTGCCTGGAGTATGGGGGTAGCCAAAAACATTCAGTACTTC. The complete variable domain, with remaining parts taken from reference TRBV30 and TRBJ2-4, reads SQTIHQWPATLVQPVGSPLSLECTVEGTSNPNLYWYRQAAGRGLQLLFYSVGIGQISSEVPQNLSASRPQDRQFILSSKKLLLSDSGFYLCAWSMGVAKNIQYFGAGTRLSVL.

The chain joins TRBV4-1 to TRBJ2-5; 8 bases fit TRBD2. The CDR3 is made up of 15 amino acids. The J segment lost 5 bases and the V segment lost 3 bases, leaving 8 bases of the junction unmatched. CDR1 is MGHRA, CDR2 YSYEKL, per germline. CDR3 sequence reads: CASSQLSGGWETQYF. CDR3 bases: TGCGCCAGCAGCCAGCTATCGGGAGGGTGGGAGACCCAGTACTTC.

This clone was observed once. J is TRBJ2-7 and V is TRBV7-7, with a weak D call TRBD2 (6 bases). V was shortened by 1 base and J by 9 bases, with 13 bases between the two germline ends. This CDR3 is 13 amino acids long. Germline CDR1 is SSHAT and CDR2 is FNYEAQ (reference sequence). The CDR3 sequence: CASSLDRRGSQYF. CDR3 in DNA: TGTGCCAGCAGCTTAGATAGGAGGGGTTCGCAGTACTTC.

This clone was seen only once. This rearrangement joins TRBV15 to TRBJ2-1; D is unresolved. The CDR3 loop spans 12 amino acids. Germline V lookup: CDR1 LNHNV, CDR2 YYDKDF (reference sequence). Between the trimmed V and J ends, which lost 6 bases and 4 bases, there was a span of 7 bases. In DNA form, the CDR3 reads TGTGCCACCAGTTCAAGTTACAATGAGCAGTTCTTC. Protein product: CATSSSYNEQFF.

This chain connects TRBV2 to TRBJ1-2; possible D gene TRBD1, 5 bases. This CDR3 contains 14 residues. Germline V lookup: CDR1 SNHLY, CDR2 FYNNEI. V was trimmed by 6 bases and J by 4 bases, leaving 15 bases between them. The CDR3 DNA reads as TGTGCCAGCAGCAAACGGGGCTTCGGCTATGGCTACACCTTC. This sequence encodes CASSKRGFGYGYTF. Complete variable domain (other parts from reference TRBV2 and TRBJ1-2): EPEVTQTPSHQVTQMGQEVILRCVPISNHLYFYWYRQILGQKVEFLVSFYNNEISEKSEIFDDQFSVERPDGSNFTLKIRSTKLEDSAMYFCASSKRGFGYGYTFGSGTRLTVV.

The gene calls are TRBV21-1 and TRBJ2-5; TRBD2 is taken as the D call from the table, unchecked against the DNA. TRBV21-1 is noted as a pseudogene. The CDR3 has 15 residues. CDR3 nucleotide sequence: TGTGCCAGCAGCTTACCGGGATCTGAAGGGGAGACCCAGTACTTC. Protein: CASSLPGSEGETQYF.

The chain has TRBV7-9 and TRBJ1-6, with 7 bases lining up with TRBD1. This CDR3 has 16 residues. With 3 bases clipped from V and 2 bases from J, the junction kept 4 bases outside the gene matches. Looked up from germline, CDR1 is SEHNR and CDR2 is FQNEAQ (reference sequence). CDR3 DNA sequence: TGTGCCAGCAGCTTGACAGGGAAAGCCTATAATTCACCCCTCCACTTT. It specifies CASSLTGKAYNSPLHF. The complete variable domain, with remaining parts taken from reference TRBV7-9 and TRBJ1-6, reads DTGVSQNPRHKITKRGQNVTFRCDPISEHNRLYWYRQTLGQGPEFLTYFQNEAQLEKSRLLSDRFSAERPKGSFSTLEIQRTEQGDSAMYLCASSLTGKAYNSPLHFGNGTRLTVT.

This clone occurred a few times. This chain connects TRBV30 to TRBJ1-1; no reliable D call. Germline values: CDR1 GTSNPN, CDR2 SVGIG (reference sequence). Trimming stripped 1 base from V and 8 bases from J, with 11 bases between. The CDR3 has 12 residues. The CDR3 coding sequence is TGTGCCTGGAGTGGCGGTAGTTCCGAAGCTTTCTTT. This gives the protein CAWSGGSSEAFF.

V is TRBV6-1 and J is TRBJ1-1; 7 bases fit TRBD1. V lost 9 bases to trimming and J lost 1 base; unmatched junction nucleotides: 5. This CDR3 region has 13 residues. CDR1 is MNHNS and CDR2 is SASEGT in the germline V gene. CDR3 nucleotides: TGTGCCAGTTCCGGGACAGAGAACACTGAAGCTTTCTTT. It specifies CASSGTENTEAFF.

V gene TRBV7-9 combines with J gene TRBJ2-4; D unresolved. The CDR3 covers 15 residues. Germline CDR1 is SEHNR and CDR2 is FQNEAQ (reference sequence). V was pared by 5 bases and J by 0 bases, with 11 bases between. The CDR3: CASSHQQIAKNIQYF. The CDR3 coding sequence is TGTGCCAGCAGCCATCAACAGATAGCCAAAAACATTCAGTACTTC.

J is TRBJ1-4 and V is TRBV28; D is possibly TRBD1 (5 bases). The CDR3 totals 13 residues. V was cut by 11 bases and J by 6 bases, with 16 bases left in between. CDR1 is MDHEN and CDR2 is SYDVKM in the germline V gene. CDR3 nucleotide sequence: TGTGCCTGTTGGGGCAGACCCGATGAAAAACTGTTTTTT. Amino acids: CACWGRPDEKLFF.

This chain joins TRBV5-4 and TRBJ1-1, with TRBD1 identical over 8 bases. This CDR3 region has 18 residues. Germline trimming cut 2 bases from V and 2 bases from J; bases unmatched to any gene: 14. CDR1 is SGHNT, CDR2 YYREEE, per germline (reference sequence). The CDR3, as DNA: TGTGCCAGCAGCTTAGGAAACGATGGACAGGGTGGAAACACTGAAGCTTTCTTT. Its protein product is CASSLGNDGQGGNTEAFF.